These T cell receptor beta chains were read from a single sample in a study of T cell responses to AZD1222 COVID-19 vaccine. Data came from immunoSEQ multiplex PCR; TCRdb stores just in-frame clones and leaves some out. The sample carries 150,000 to 200,000 clones, about 90% recorded once. The material sequenced was peripheral blood, taken 28 days after the second AZD1222 dose. These receptors were taken from an adult who received the AZD1222 COVID-19 vaccine. Both conserved end residues are part of each CDR3. The D gene is left open where the match is weak. Expanded clones are given a class, and other clones once, few, many or no size at all.

J gene: TRBJ2-5; clone size: once; V gene: TRBV7-9; D gene: NA; CDR3 protein: CASSSTAQWEQETQYF; CDR3 DNA: TGTGCCAGCAGCTCAACGGCGCAGTGGGAACAAGAGACCCAGTACTTC
J gene: TRBJ1-2; clone size: NA; V gene: TRBV28; D gene: NA; CDR3 protein: CASSSATGNGYTF; CDR3 DNA: TGTGCCAGCAGTTCCGCGACAGGTAATGGCTACACCTTC
J gene: TRBJ1-1; clone size: NA; V gene: TRBV7-2; D gene: NA; CDR3 protein: CASSLAREAEAFF; CDR3 DNA: TGTGCCAGCAGCTTAGCGCGGGAGGCTGAAGCTTTCTTT
J gene: TRBJ1-1; clone size: NA; V gene: TRBV13; D gene: TRBD1; CDR3 protein: CASSSQTGGGTEAFF; CDR3 DNA: TGTGCCAGCAGCTCTCAGACAGGGGGAGGGACTGAAGCTTTCTTT
J gene: TRBJ1-2; clone size: once; V gene: TRBV19; D gene: TRBD1; CDR3 protein: CASSIGGQGEFGYTF; CDR3 DNA: TGTGCCAGTAGTATAGGGGGACAGGGGGAGTTCGGCTACACCTTC
J gene: TRBJ2-1; clone size: NA; V gene: TRBV10-3; D gene: NA; CDR3 protein: CATSDSDSFNEQFF; CDR3 DNA: TGTGCCACCTCTGACTCCGACAGCTTCAATGAGCAGTTCTTC
J gene: TRBJ1-5; clone size: NA; V gene: TRBV10-1; D gene: NA; CDR3 protein: CASNGANQPQHF; CDR3 DNA: TGCGCCAGCAACGGGGCCAATCAGCCCCAGCATTTT
J gene: TRBJ2-7; clone size: NA; V gene: TRBV3-1/TRBV3-2; D gene: NA; CDR3 protein: CASSQVFGSSYEQYF; CDR3 DNA: TGTGCCAGCAGCCAAGTATTCGGGAGCTCCTACGAGCAGTACTTC
J gene: TRBJ1-6; clone size: NA; V gene: TRBV18; D gene: NA; CDR3 protein: CASSPQGGGENSPLHF; CDR3 DNA: TGTGCCAGCTCACCACAAGGGGGGGGAGAGAATTCACCCCTCCACTTT
J gene: TRBJ1-5; clone size: NA; V gene: TRBV5-8; D gene: NA; CDR3 protein: CASSLLDSNQPQHF; CDR3 DNA: TGTGCCAGCAGCTTGTTGGATAGCAATCAGCCCCAGCATTTT
J gene: TRBJ2-7; clone size: NA; V gene: TRBV18; D gene: NA; CDR3 protein: CASSPPGVEEVGEQYF; CDR3 DNA: TGTGCCAGCTCACCACCGGGGGTAGAGGAGGTAGGCGAGCAGTACTTC
J gene: TRBJ1-2; clone size: once; V gene: TRBV7-2; D gene: NA; CDR3 protein: CASSLGREDGYTF; CDR3 DNA: TGTGCCAGCAGCTTAGGCAGGGAGGACGGCTACACCTTC
J gene: TRBJ2-5; clone size: NA; V gene: TRBV12-3/TRBV12-4; D gene: NA; CDR3 protein: CASRPGEETQYF; CDR3 DNA: TGTGCCAGCCGCCCCGGGGAAGAGACCCAGTACTTC
J gene: TRBJ1-2; clone size: NA; V gene: TRBV6-4; D gene: NA; CDR3 protein: CASRSNYGYTF; CDR3 DNA: TGTGCCAGCAGGTCTAACTATGGCTACACCTTC
J gene: TRBJ1-1; clone size: NA; V gene: TRBV2; D gene: TRBD1; CDR3 protein: CASSDDRVGGTEAFF; CDR3 DNA: TGTGCCAGCAGTGACGACAGGGTTGGGGGCACTGAAGCTTTCTTT
J gene: TRBJ1-5; clone size: NA; V gene: TRBV30; D gene: NA; CDR3 protein: CAWSVRRSNQPQHF; CDR3 DNA: TGTGCCTGGAGTGTCAGGAGAAGCAATCAGCCCCAGCATTTT
J gene: TRBJ1-5; clone size: NA; V gene: TRBV27; D gene: NA; CDR3 protein: CASSLGPLRGRNQPQHF; CDR3 DNA: TGTGCCAGCAGTCTCGGGCCCCTCAGGGGACGCAATCAGCCCCAGCATTTT
J gene: TRBJ2-6; clone size: NA; V gene: TRBV28; D gene: NA; CDR3 protein: CASSSILDFTLGGANVLTF; CDR3 DNA: TGTGCCAGCAGTTCGATACTAGACTTCACCCTCGGGGGGGCCAACGTCCTGACTTTC
J gene: TRBJ1-1; clone size: NA; V gene: TRBV11-2; D gene: TRBD1; CDR3 protein: CASSNRQGGTEAFF; CDR3 DNA: TGTGCCAGCAGCAACCGACAGGGAGGCACTGAAGCTTTCTTT
J gene: TRBJ1-2; clone size: NA; V gene: TRBV28; D gene: NA; CDR3 protein: CASSIAGLTGGYTF; CDR3 DNA: TGTGCCAGCAGTATAGCGGGACTTACTGGGGGCTACACCTTC
J gene: TRBJ2-7; clone size: NA; V gene: TRBV27; D gene: TRBD2; CDR3 protein: CASSLGSASGSHEQYF; CDR3 DNA: TGTGCCAGCAGTTTGGGGTCGGCTAGCGGGAGCCACGAGCAGTACTTC
J gene: TRBJ1-5; clone size: NA; V gene: TRBV5-6; D gene: NA; CDR3 protein: CASSEGGHGNQPQHF; CDR3 DNA: TGTGCCAGCAGCGAAGGGGGGCATGGGAATCAGCCCCAGCATTTT
J gene: TRBJ2-1; clone size: NA; V gene: TRBV29-1; D gene: NA; CDR3 protein: CSVERSQYNEQFF; CDR3 DNA: TGCAGCGTTGAGAGGTCGCAGTACAATGAGCAGTTCTTC
J gene: TRBJ2-1; clone size: once; V gene: TRBV28; D gene: TRBD2; CDR3 protein: CASYPGTSGYNEQFF; CDR3 DNA: TGTGCCAGTTACCCCGGGACTAGCGGTTACAATGAGCAGTTCTTC
J gene: TRBJ1-2; clone size: NA; V gene: TRBV9; D gene: NA; CDR3 protein: CASNTGGDYGYTF; CDR3 DNA: TGTGCCAGCAACACGGGAGGGGACTATGGCTACACCTTC